This entry lists 28 T cell receptor beta chains sequenced from one sample in a study of blood T cell repertoires in COVID-19. The data were produced by immunoSEQ multiplex PCR, yet TCRdb's version contains in-frame clones alone and is incomplete. The profile shows fewer than 700,000 clones, roughly 89% of them singletons. The sequencing sample was made of peripheral blood. The receptor source for this set is a woman aged 45-59 years with COVID-19, enrolled during active disease.

The chain has TRBV30 and TRBJ1-4; D is possibly TRBD1 (5 bases). This CDR3 has 17 residues. CDR1 GTSNPN and CDR2 SVGIG come from the germline V gene (reference sequence). Trimming removed 4 bases at V and 2 bases at J, with 20 bases between. Written as DNA, the CDR3 is TGTGCCTGGATTGGTCAGGGAACCGGGACTACTAATGAAAAACTGTTTTTT. Translation: CAWIGQGTGTTNEKLFF.

The chain recombines TRBV29-1 with TRBJ1-6, with 7 bases aligning to TRBD1. From germline, CDR1 is SQVTM and CDR2 ANQGSEA. Losses at the gene ends were 6 bases for V and 8 bases for J; bases not matched to a gene: 4. This CDR3 spans 12 amino acids. The CDR3 nucleotides are TGCAGCGTACGGGACAGCTATTCACCCCTCCACTTT. Its translation: CSVRDSYSPLHF.

The V and J genes are TRBV30 and TRBJ1-4, with 9 bases aligning to TRBD1. The junction had 9 bases not matched to a gene; V was cut back by 1 base and J by 12 bases. Germline CDR1 GTSNPN, CDR2 SVGIG (reference sequence). The CDR3 runs to 14 residues. CDR3 protein: CAWSAGQGRGELFF. The CDR3 DNA is TGTGCCTGGAGTGCGGGACAGGGACGAGGGGAACTGTTTTTT.

Turning to this clone: Other nucleotide sequences in the sample specify the same CDR3. The V and J genes are TRBV5-1 and TRBJ1-4, with 7 positions matching TRBD1. Germline CDR1 is SGHRS and CDR2 is YFSETQ. The CDR3 has 14 amino acids. With V trimmed by 4 bases and J by 5 bases, 5 bases remained unmatched. The CDR3 loop is CASSLTGLNEKLFF. In nucleotides, the CDR3 is TGCGCCAGCAGCCTGACAGGGTTGAATGAAAAACTGTTTTTT. Supplemented by reference TRBV5-1 and TRBJ1-4, the full variable domain reads KAGVTQTPRYLIKTRGQQVTLSCSPISGHRSVSWYQQTPGQGLQFLFEYFSETQRNKGNFPGRFSGRQFSNSRSEMNVSTLELGDSALYLCASSLTGLNEKLFFGSGTQLSVL.

J is TRBJ1-2 and V is TRBV7-2; D uncertain. Trimming cost V 5 bases and J 4 bases, with 17 bases left between them. The germline V gene has CDR1 SGHTA and CDR2 FQGNSA. This CDR3 has 15 residues. The CDR3 DNA reads as TGTGCCAGCAGCCTCGGCGCGGGCAGTCCCTATGGCTACACCTTC. Residues: CASSLGAGSPYGYTF.

The chain uses TRBV27 and TRBJ2-3, with 10 nucleotides matching TRBD2. The CDR3 has 15 residues. CDR1 and CDR2 from the germline V gene are MNHEY and SMNVEV (reference sequence). V dropped 6 bases and J dropped 2; count of bases not matched to a gene: 5. The CDR3 nucleotides read TGTGCCAGCAGCCCTAGCGGGGGTTACACAGATACGCAGTATTTT. Protein product: CASSPSGGYTDTQYF.

The rearrangement joins TRBV3-1 (or the pseudogene TRBV3-2) to TRBJ1-6, with 10 bases lining up with TRBD1. The CDR3 runs to 17 residues. Germline V gene lookup returns CDR1 LGHDT and CDR2 YNNKEL (reference sequence). Unmatched junction bases numbered 7, after V lost 3 bases and J lost 5 bases. CDR3 in amino acids: CASSQDLGTGDNSPLHF. DNA of the CDR3: TGTGCCAGCAGCCAGGATCTAGGGACAGGGGATAATTCACCCCTCCACTTT.

CDR3 DNA: TGTGCCAGCAGTTACTCGACGAGAGGCAATGAAAAACTGTTTTTT. Encoded protein: CASSYSTRGNEKLFF. The chain combines TRBV6-6 with TRBJ1-4; D ambiguous. The V and J ends lost 0 bases and 5 bases respectively, with 10 bases between them. Germline-derived CDR1 and CDR2 are MNHNY and SVGAGI (reference sequence). This CDR3 is built from 15 residues.

This chain joins TRBV7-9 and TRBJ2-2; D gene unclear. This CDR3 spans 12 amino acids. The germline V gene encodes CDR1 SEHNR and CDR2 FQNEAQ (reference sequence). With 5 bases removed from V and 4 bases from J, the gap between germline ends came to 5 bases. In DNA form, the CDR3 reads TGTGCCAGCAGCCCCCGCACCGGGGAGCTGTTTTTT. This sequence encodes CASSPRTGELFF.

V usage is TRBV2 and J usage is TRBJ2-3, with 8 nucleotides matching TRBD2. With 5 bases clipped from V and 0 bases from J, the junction kept 7 bases outside the gene matches. Germline CDR1 reads SNHLY; CDR2 reads FYNNEI. The CDR3 sequence is 16 residues long. CDR3 in DNA: TGTGCCAGCAGTCCCCGACTAGCGTACAGCACAGATACGCAGTATTTT. This encodes CASSPRLAYSTDTQYF. The variable domain in full, with the rest retrieved from reference TRBV2 and TRBJ2-3, is EPEVTQTPSHQVTQMGQEVILRCVPISNHLYFYWYRQILGQKVEFLVSFYNNEISEKSEIFDDQFSVERPDGSNFTLKIRSTKLEDSAMYFCASSPRLAYSTDTQYFGPGTRLTVL.

This chain connects TRBV7-9 to TRBJ2-2; the match to TRBD1 covers 7 bases. CDR3 length equals 17 residues. The junction had 13 bases not matched to a gene; V was cut back by 6 bases and J by 3 bases. Looked up from germline, CDR1 is SEHNR and CDR2 is FQNEAQ (reference sequence). For the CDR3, the DNA is TGTGCCAGCAGGGGGGCCCCCCTTACAGGGGACACCGGGGAGCTGTTTTTT. Translating gives CASRGAPLTGDTGELFF.

The genes are TRBV11-2 and TRBJ2-2; 8 nucleotides agree with TRBD2. The trim removed 3 bases at V and 5 bases at J, leaving 8 bases unmatched. Germline lookup yields CDR1 SGHAT and CDR2 FQNNGV. The CDR3 is 16 residues long. DNA of the CDR3: TGTGCCAGCAGCTTTAACCGGGGGGGCCTGACCGGGGAGCTGTTTTTT. This gives the protein CASSFNRGGLTGELFF.

This clone was counted only a few times. The rearrangement links TRBV19 to TRBJ1-4, with D maybe TRBD1 (5 bases). CDR3 length: 15 residues. V was cut by 9 bases and J by 3 bases, with 17 bases left in between. Germline CDR1 is LNHDA and CDR2 is SQIVND (reference sequence). The CDR3 spells CASQWGDPANEKLFF. The CDR3 DNA reads TGTGCCAGCCAATGGGGGGACCCGGCTAATGAAAAACTGTTTTTT.

This rearrangement joins TRBV19 to TRBJ1-6; 8 bases align to TRBD1. J was trimmed by 7 bases and V by 3 bases; bases with no gene match: 5. The CDR3 is 15 residues long. Germline V gene lookup returns CDR1 LNHDA and CDR2 SQIVND (reference sequence). CDR3 protein: CASSIRTGGNSPLHF. CDR3 sequence (DNA): TGTGCCAGTAGTATCCGAACAGGGGGAAATTCACCCCTCCACTTT.

In its sample, this clone was seen once. The chain recombines TRBV2 with TRBJ2-7; 8 nucleotides align to TRBD2. Trimming at V came to 6 bases and at J to 5 bases, leaving 12 bases not matched to a gene. The CDR3 covers 15 residues. Germline V gene data show CDR1 as SNHLY and CDR2 as FYNNEI. CDR3 amino acids: CASRARTGGGHEQYF. The CDR3 region has the DNA TGTGCCAGCAGGGCCCGGACGGGAGGGGGTCACGAGCAGTACTTC.

This chain connects TRBV11-2 to TRBJ1-1, with TRBD1 identical over 8 bases. Germline-derived CDR1 and CDR2 are SGHAT and FQNNGV. The CDR3 loop spans 16 amino acids. J was trimmed by 6 bases and V by 2 bases; bases with no gene match: 11. The CDR3 loop is CASSLFFGGQDAEAFF. CDR3 bases: TGTGCCAGCAGCTTATTTTTTGGGGGACAGGACGCTGAAGCTTTCTTT.

The chain joins TRBV19 to TRBJ2-3; 9 nucleotides match TRBD2. From germline, CDR1 is LNHDA and CDR2 SQIVND (reference sequence). V lost 3 bases, J lost 0 bases, and 10 bases stayed unmatched. The CDR3 spans 18 residues. CDR3 loop: CASSILSGGFTSTDTQYF. CDR3 nucleotide sequence: TGTGCCAGTAGTATTCTGAGCGGGGGGTTTACTAGCACAGATACGCAGTATTTT.

This chain uses TRBV11-3 with TRBJ2-1; TRBD1 might be the D (5 bases). This CDR3 region has 14 residues. V was cut by 1 base and J by 5 bases, with 9 bases left in between. Germline assignment: CDR1 SGHNT and CDR2 YENEEA. The CDR3 coding sequence is TGTGCCAGCAGCTTAGGACAGCTCGACAATGAGCAGTTCTTC. Translation gives CASSLGQLDNEQFF.

The chain couples TRBV7-2 to TRBJ2-1; tentative D call: TRBD2 (7 bases). Deletions cut 1 base from V and 5 bases from J, with 12 bases between. This CDR3 has 15 residues. Germline loops: CDR1 SGHTA, CDR2 FQGNSA. CDR3 region: CASSLEGGVNNEQFF. In DNA form, the CDR3 reads TGTGCCAGCAGCTTAGAGGGGGGGGTTAACAATGAGCAGTTCTTC.

The CDR3 sequence: CASSGAGPRSGANVLTF. The DNA for the CDR3 is TGTGCCAGCAGTGGGGCAGGCCCTCGCTCTGGGGCCAACGTCCTGACTTTC. The chain employs TRBV2 and TRBJ2-6; D not resolved. CDR1 SNHLY and CDR2 FYNNEI come from the germline V gene. Trimming left V 4 bases short and J 0 bases short, with 13 bases between. This CDR3 contains 17 residues.

The rearrangement joins TRBV5-1 to TRBJ1-2; D not certain. Looked up from germline, CDR1 is SGHRS and CDR2 is YFSETQ. This CDR3 spans 13 amino acids. Trimming cost V 5 bases and J 1 base, with 9 bases left between them. The CDR3 here is CASRGVGNYGYTF. The CDR3 DNA reads TGCGCCAGCAGGGGAGTGGGTAACTATGGCTACACCTTC.

This chain uses TRBV6-5 with TRBJ2-1; 9 positions agree with TRBD2. Germline V gene lookup returns CDR1 MNHEY and CDR2 SVGAGI. The V segment lost 6 bases and the J segment 7 bases; nucleotides outside the gene matches: 4. This CDR3 is 13 amino acids long. The CDR3 reads CASRAGGLNEQFF. DNA of the CDR3: TGTGCCAGCAGGGCGGGGGGGCTGAATGAGCAGTTCTTC.

V usage is TRBV6-5 and J usage is TRBJ2-1, with 9 bases identical to TRBD2. There are 15 residues in the CDR3. Looked up from germline, CDR1 is MNHEY and CDR2 is SVGAGI. Losses at the gene ends were 6 bases for V and 4 bases for J; bases not matched to a gene: 7. This CDR3 reads CASSYSGGRYNEQFF. The CDR3, as DNA: TGTGCCAGCAGCTATAGCGGGGGCCGGTACAATGAGCAGTTCTTC.

The gene calls are TRBV9 and TRBJ2-1; the match to TRBD2 covers 11 bases. This CDR3 has 15 amino acids. V lost 0 bases to trimming and J lost 9 bases; unmatched junction nucleotides: 5. CDR1 and CDR2 from the germline V gene are SGDLS and YYNGEE. The DNA for the CDR3 is TGTGCCAGCAGCGTAGTTAGCCTAGCGGGGGGTGAGCAGTTCTTC. Translation: CASSVVSLAGGEQFF.

V gene TRBV18 combines with J gene TRBJ1-1; no clear D gene. V lost 1 base and J lost 0, with 6 bases in between. The germline CDR1 and CDR2 sequences are KGHSH and LQKENI. The CDR3 has 14 amino acids. Here the CDR3 reads CASSPRELNTEAFF. The CDR3 nucleotides are TGTGCCAGCTCACCACGGGAGCTGAACACTGAAGCTTTCTTT.

The chain has TRBV11-3 and TRBJ1-1; D is ambiguous. This CDR3 has 13 residues. V dropped 0 bases and J dropped 9 bases, with 11 bases sitting between them. The V gene's germline CDR1 is SGHNT and CDR2 YENEEA. The CDR3 DNA reads TGTGCCAGCAGCTTAGATCCCGGGGTAAAAGCTTTCTTT. This translates into CASSLDPGVKAFF.

The gene calls are TRBV12-5 and TRBJ2-1; D may be TRBD2 (5 bases). Germline V lookup: CDR1 LGHNT, CDR2 FRNRAP. The V gene lost 0 bases and the J gene lost 8 bases, with 8 bases spanning the gap. CDR3 length equals 13 residues. The CDR3 protein is CASGLVEGHEQFF. The DNA of the CDR3 is TGTGCTAGTGGTTTGGTAGAGGGCCATGAGCAGTTCTTC.

CDR3 amino acids: CASSQETGSSYNSPLHF. DNA for the CDR3: TGCGCCAGCAGCCAGGAAACAGGGAGCTCCTATAATTCACCCCTCCACTTT. V gene TRBV4-1 combines with J gene TRBJ1-6; tentative D call: TRBD1 (6 bases). V was trimmed by 3 bases and J by 0 bases, leaving 12 bases between them. This CDR3 spans 17 amino acids. Germline V CDR1 and CDR2: MGHRA, YSYEKL.